These 12 T cell receptor beta chains share one sample of origin, sequenced in a study of human T cells and chemical hapten exposure (dated by TCRdb to the early 2020s). According to the study, the label for this sample's time point signals: pre-sensitization, week 0. The intended sense of this specimen's treatment or condition label: therapeutic diphenylcyclopropenone sensitization with weekly scalp DPC. Preparation of the library involved RACE. Sequenced using a NextSeq 500. The public reads were run again by TCRdb, first through fastp at Q25 and then through MiXCR, and only productive beta chains were kept. Each CDR3 protein gets just one entry, which takes the most common genes and DNA from the rows behind it. Counted in this sample were approximately 400,000 distinct CDR3 sequences; more than 4.5% of them appeared once. The ten largest clones represent just over 2.5% of the sample. The sequencing here drew on whole blood, taken in connection with sensitization to the hapten diphenylcyclopropenone (DPC). Receptor source: a woman in her forties or fifties with alopecia areata. Some clones in this sample may be carry-over from other donors' samples.

This clonotype was seen at least ten times. The V and J genes are TRBV4-2 and TRBJ2-1; 9 positions agree with TRBD2. This CDR3 is built from 16 residues. V dropped 5 bases and J dropped 7; count of bases not matched to a gene: 12. Germline values: CDR1 LGHNA, CDR2 YNFKEQ. The CDR3 loop is CASSSSSGIMGNEQFF. The CDR3 coding sequence is TGTGCCAGCAGCTCATCTAGCGGGATAATGGGGAATGAGCAGTTCTTC.

This clonotype was seen a handful of times. The chain employs TRBV11-2 and TRBJ2-5, with a weak D call TRBD1 (6 bases). Deletions cut 6 bases from V and 4 bases from J, with 15 bases between. Germline V gene data show CDR1 as SGHAT and CDR2 as FQNNGV. The CDR3 is made up of 14 amino acids. The CDR3 DNA reads TGTGCCAGCAGGCCGGACAGTAATGGAGAGACCCAGTACTTC. Residues: CASRPDSNGETQYF.

This clonotype was picked up many times. The rearrangement uses TRBV2 and TRBJ1-3, with no clear D. Germline V gene sequence: CDR1 SNHLY, CDR2 FYNNEI. Trimming stripped 8 bases from V and 4 bases from J, with 3 bases between. The CDR3 extends over 10 amino acids. The CDR3 spells CASGGNTIYF. For the CDR3, the DNA is TGTGCCAGCGGGGGAAACACCATATATTTT.

The table lists this clonotype with a few counts. CDR3: CASSVAQLAGNTIYF. The CDR3 DNA reads TGTGCCAGCAGCGTAGCCCAGCTTGCGGGAAACACCATATATTTT. The chain combines TRBV9 with TRBJ1-3, with D unclear. Trimming cost V 0 bases and J 4 bases, with 11 bases left between them. Germline V CDR1 and CDR2: SGDLS, YYNGEE. This CDR3 has 15 residues.

This clonotype has only a few counts. This chain connects TRBV28 to TRBJ2-7; TRBD1 agrees at 11 bases. Germline V gene sequence: CDR1 MDHEN, CDR2 SYDVKM. The CDR3 is 15 amino acids. With V trimmed by 5 bases and J by 3 bases, 6 bases remained unmatched. The CDR3 loop reads CASSPPDRGLYEQYF. DNA for the CDR3: TGTGCCAGCAGTCCCCCGGACAGGGGGCTCTACGAGCAGTACTTC. Drawing the rest from reference TRBV28 and TRBJ2-7, the complete variable domain is DVKVTQSSRYLVKRTGEKVFLECVQDMDHENMFWYRQDPGLGLRLIYFSYDVKMKEKGDIPEGYSVSREKKERFSLILESASTNQTSMYLCASSPPDRGLYEQYFGPGTRLTVT.

This clonotype was recorded many times. The chain has TRBV20-1 and TRBJ2-1; D call uncertain. From germline, CDR1 is DFQATT and CDR2 SNEGSKA (reference sequence). V lost 7 bases and J lost 0, with 13 bases in between. The CDR3 totals 14 residues. The CDR3 loop reads CSVRAISSYNEQFF. The CDR3 region has the DNA TGCAGTGTCCGGGCAATCAGCTCCTACAATGAGCAGTTCTTC.

This clonotype was seen ten or more times. This sequence joins TRBV12-3 or TRBV12-4 and TRBJ2-2; D is ambiguous. CDR3 length: 14 residues. Trimming cost V 2 bases and J 6 bases, with 10 bases left between them. CDR3 protein: CASSLRSFAGELFF. The CDR3 bases are TGTGCCAGCAGTTTACGGAGTTTCGCCGGGGAGCTGTTTTTT.

This clonotype came up many times. The chain links TRBV29-1 to TRBJ1-1; D is uncertain. CDR1 is SQVTM and CDR2 is ANQGSEA in the germline V gene. The CDR3 is made up of 10 amino acids. Trimming removed 4 bases at V and 3 bases at J, with 3 bases between. The CDR3 nucleotides are TGCAGCGTTGGGGACACTGAAGCTTTCTTT. Translating gives CSVGDTEAFF.

This clonotype was observed a few times. The chain recombines TRBV12-3 or TRBV12-4 with TRBJ2-5; tentative D call: TRBD2 (6 bases). The CDR3 extends over 13 amino acids. Trimming left V 8 bases short and J 2 bases short, with 12 bases between. This CDR3 is CASSGRRQETQYF. CDR3 sequence (DNA): TGTGCCAGCTCCGGGAGAAGGCAAGAGACCCAGTACTTC.

At least ten counts were recorded for this clonotype. J is TRBJ2-3 and V is TRBV12-3 or TRBV12-4, with 11 bases lining up with TRBD2. This CDR3 has 16 residues. After removal of 7 bases from V and 2 bases from J, the junction contained 8 bases not matched to a gene. This CDR3 reads CASTGRLAGLTDTQYF. The CDR3 coding sequence is TGTGCCAGCACCGGCCGACTAGCGGGGCTCACAGATACGCAGTATTTT.

This clonotype showed up many times. This sequence joins TRBV4-3 and TRBJ1-2, with 10 bases lining up with TRBD1. The trim removed 3 bases at V and 7 bases at J, leaving 8 bases unmatched. Germline CDR1 is LGHNA and CDR2 is YSLEER. This CDR3 contains 15 residues. The CDR3 bases are TGCGCCAGCAGCCAGCCGGGACAGGGGATGTTTGGCTACACCTTC. Translating it yields CASSQPGQGMFGYTF.

The chain carries TRBV29-1 and TRBJ1-1, with D maybe TRBD1 (5 bases). The V and J ends lost 2 bases and 11 bases respectively, with 15 bases between them. CDR3 size: 12 residues. From germline, CDR1 is SQVTM and CDR2 ANQGSEA. CDR3 residues: CSVESEGRRAFF. CDR3 nucleotides: TGCAGCGTTGAATCGGAGGGGAGGAGGGCTTTCTTT.